These 28 T cell receptor beta chains share one sample of origin, sequenced in a study of early T cells in non-severe SARS-CoV-2 infection. TCRdb used MiXCR to reprocess the 5' RACE reads, holding one entry per CDR3 protein. The sample consists of around 19,000 distinct CDR3 sequences, about 4.5% of them appearing once. The material sequenced was whole blood. Receptor source: an adult who was a healthcare worker with PCR-confirmed SARS-CoV-2 infection or an uninfected control (not recorded which).

For this clonotype: One end of the junction varies from germline; a read error may be responsible. The V gene is TRBV9, the J gene TRBJ1-1; no clear D gene. The CDR3 has 13 residues. Germline lookup yields CDR1 SGDLS and CDR2 YYNGEE. The CDR3, as DNA: TGTGTCAGCAGCGTAAGTCTGAACACTGAAGCTTTCTTT. Protein product: CVSSVSLNTEAFF.

The DNA of the CDR3 is TGTGCCAGCAGCTTACAGAGGAACGAGCAGTACTTC. Encoded protein: CASSLQRNEQYF. This sequence joins TRBV11-2 and TRBJ2-7; D is uncertain. Trimming shortened V by 2 bases and J by 5 bases, and 7 bases separated the two germline ends. Germline-derived CDR1 and CDR2 are SGHAT and FQNNGV. The CDR3 is 12 residues long.

DNA for the CDR3: TGTGCCAGCTCACCCTTGGCGGGTACTCTATACGAGCAGTACTTC. Encoded protein: CASSPLAGTLYEQYF. V is TRBV18 and J is TRBJ2-7, with D tentatively TRBD2 (5 bases). CDR3 length: 15 amino acids. Looked up from germline, CDR1 is KGHSH and CDR2 is LQKENI. Trimming stripped 3 bases from V and 4 bases from J, with 16 bases between.

This clonotype was observed many times. The chain links TRBV6-1 to TRBJ1-1; tentative D call: TRBD1 (5 bases). The CDR3 is 14 amino acids. V lost 6 bases and J lost 4, with 15 bases in between. Looked up from germline, CDR1 is MNHNS and CDR2 is SASEGT. Written as DNA, the CDR3 is TGTGCCAGCAGCGGTGGGGGAGGAATCACTGAAGCTTTCTTT. It codes for CASSGGGGITEAFF.

This clonotype was seen more than once but under ten times. CDR3: CASSLVEEAFF. In DNA form, the CDR3 reads TGTGCCAGCAGCTTAGTAGAAGAAGCTTTCTTT. The chain carries TRBV7-9 and TRBJ1-1; D is uncertain. Per germline, CDR1 SEHNR and CDR2 FQNEAQ (reference sequence). CDR3 size: 11 residues. The V and J ends lost 1 base and 8 bases respectively, with 5 bases between them.

This clonotype was recorded at least ten times. The chain has TRBV5-1 and TRBJ1-2, with TRBD1 identical over 10 bases. Germline CDR1 is SGHRS and CDR2 is YFSETQ. This CDR3 has 15 amino acids. J was trimmed by 4 bases and V by 2 bases; bases with no gene match: 5. CDR3 DNA: TGCGCCAGCAGCTTCGGGACAGGGGACGGCTATGGCTACACCTTC. Translated: CASSFGTGDGYGYTF.

This clonotype has at least ten counts. The chain combines TRBV6-5 with TRBJ2-7, with TRBD2 identical over 7 bases. The junction had 7 bases not matched to a gene; V was cut back by 2 bases and J by 3 bases. CDR3 length: 15 residues. Looked up from germline, CDR1 is MNHEY and CDR2 is SVGAGI. CDR3 protein: CASSYRGEGNYEQYF. Written as DNA, the CDR3 is TGTGCCAGCAGTTACCGAGGGGAGGGGAACTACGAGCAGTACTTC.

The chain uses TRBV7-2 and TRBJ2-1; 10 bases agree with TRBD1. In germline, CDR1 is SGHTA, CDR2 FQGNSA. This CDR3 has 14 amino acids. Trimming removed 5 bases from V and 6 bases from J; junction bases left unmatched: 4. CDR3 nucleotides: TGTGCCAGCAGCGCCGGGACAGGGGTCAATGAGCAGTTCTTC. This gives the protein CASSAGTGVNEQFF. Combining the CDR3 with reference TRBV7-2 and TRBJ2-1 gives the whole variable domain GAGVSQSPSNKVTEKGKDVELRCDPISGHTALYWYRQSLGQGLEFLIYFQGNSAPDKSGLPSDRFSAERTGGSVSTLTIQRTQQEDSAVYLCASSAGTGVNEQFFGPGTRLTVL.

This clonotype was seen many times. This chain links TRBV7-6 with TRBJ1-3; 8 bases agree with TRBD1. The J segment lost 0 bases and the V segment lost 1 base, leaving 8 bases of the junction unmatched. The length of the CDR3 is 18 residues. Germline values: CDR1 SGHVS, CDR2 FNYEAQ. The CDR3 spells CASSLVGQGLSSGNTIYF. Here the CDR3 DNA reads TGTGCCAGCAGCTTAGTCGGACAGGGCCTTAGCTCTGGAAACACCATATATTTT.

The chain couples TRBV7-9 to TRBJ2-7; D possibly corresponds to TRBD1 (5 bases). CDR1 and CDR2 from the germline V gene are SEHNR and FQNEAQ (reference sequence). Trimming cost V 4 bases and J 5 bases, with 9 bases left between them. The CDR3 is 12 amino acids. The CDR3 protein is CASSWYRNEQYF. For the CDR3, the DNA is TGTGCCAGCAGCTGGTACAGGAACGAGCAGTACTTC.

This clonotype was found a few times. The rearrangement links TRBV20-1 to TRBJ2-1, with 7 bases that match TRBD2. Trimming cost V 1 base and J 3 bases; bases outside gene matches: 6. The CDR3 is made up of 15 amino acids. The germline V gene encodes CDR1 DFQATT and CDR2 SNEGSKA (reference sequence). The CDR3 DNA follows: TGCAGTGCTAGAGGAAAGAGGGAGGGCTACAATGAGCAGTTCTTC. Protein sequence: CSARGKREGYNEQFF.

There are many counts of this clonotype. The chain combines TRBV11-2 with TRBJ2-5; D tentatively fits TRBD1 or TRBD2 (5 bases each). This CDR3 has 13 residues. The V and J ends lost 4 bases and 3 bases respectively, with 9 bases between them. CDR1 is SGHAT, CDR2 FQNNGV, per germline. CDR3 amino acids: CASSSGTKETQYF. CDR3 bases: TGTGCCAGCAGCTCCGGGACCAAAGAGACCCAGTACTTC.

In this sample, this clonotype turned up many times. This rearrangement joins TRBV6-2 or TRBV6-3 to TRBJ1-5; D not resolved. CDR1 and CDR2 from the germline V gene are MNHEY and SVGEGT. Trimming removed 7 bases at V and 6 bases at J, with 13 bases between. The CDR3 is made up of 13 amino acids. The CDR3 region is CASKMRAAQPQHF. The CDR3 nucleotides read TGTGCCAGCAAGATGCGGGCGGCTCAGCCCCAGCATTTT.

By sample share, this clonotype is medium-sized. V is TRBV5-6 and J is TRBJ1-2; TRBD1 agrees at 8 bases. Germline V gives CDR1 SGHDT, CDR2 YYEEEE. The CDR3 is 16 residues long. The ends lost 4 bases at V and 0 bases at J; junction bases unmatched: 8. CDR3 nucleotide sequence: TGTGCCAGCAGCATATCCGGGACAGGAACTAACTATGGCTACACCTTC. Translation gives CASSISGTGTNYGYTF.

This chain uses TRBV4-1 with TRBJ2-2, with TRBD2 matching 14 bases. Unmatched junction bases numbered 6, after V lost 4 bases and J lost 2 bases. Germline assignment: CDR1 MGHRA and CDR2 YSYEKL. The CDR3 loop spans 18 amino acids. The CDR3 sequence: CASSLQGLAGGNTGELFF. DNA of the CDR3: TGCGCCAGCAGCCTCCAAGGACTAGCGGGAGGTAACACCGGGGAGCTGTTTTTT.

This clonotype was counted between two and nine times. The chain couples TRBV12-3 or TRBV12-4 to TRBJ1-1; D call uncertain. V was cut by 8 bases and J by 2 bases, with 12 bases left in between. The CDR3 spans 13 residues. CDR3 sequence (DNA): TGTGCCAGCTCCCGATTGGGAAACACTGAAGCTTTCTTT. Protein sequence: CASSRLGNTEAFF.

This clonotype appeared many times. The chain is built from TRBV19 and TRBJ1-2, with D perhaps matching TRBD1 (6 bases). Trimming took 5 bases from V and 7 from J, leaving 17 bases between them. CDR1 and CDR2 from the germline V gene are LNHDA and SQIVND (reference sequence). The CDR3 totals 14 residues. The CDR3 DNA is TGTGCCAGTAGTGGTCAACTGGGGGCGGCTGGCTACACCTTC. Translating gives CASSGQLGAAGYTF.

The rearrangement uses TRBV19 and TRBJ2-2; 8 bases map to TRBD2. V shed 7 bases and J 5 bases; nucleotides not matched to a gene: 6. This CDR3 region has 14 residues. CDR1 and CDR2 (germline): LNHDA, SQIVND (reference sequence). CDR3 DNA sequence: TGTGCCAGTATTCCCGGGGGGGCAACCGGGGAGCTGTTTTTT. Protein sequence: CASIPGGATGELFF.

By share, this clonotype counts as medium-sized (0.01 to 0.1%). The rearrangement links TRBV6-4 to TRBJ2-3; the D is unclear. CDR1 and CDR2 from the germline V gene are MRHNA and SNTAGT. The germline V and J ends were trimmed by 4 bases and 1 base, with 9 bases remaining between them. The CDR3 extends over 14 amino acids. The chain's CDR3 is CASSGSGGTDTQYF. The CDR3 DNA reads TGTGCCAGCAGTGGATCCGGAGGCACAGATACGCAGTATTTT.

This clonotype was observed many times. The genes are TRBV6-4 and TRBJ1-6; D is ambiguous. Trimming removed 0 bases at V and 4 bases at J, with 7 bases between. The CDR3 runs 15 residues. The germline V gene encodes CDR1 MRHNA and CDR2 SNTAGT. The chain's CDR3 is CASSDSSGYNSPLHF. CDR3 nucleotides: TGTGCCAGCAGTGACTCTTCAGGATATAATTCACCCCTCCACTTT.

This clonotype occurred many times. J is TRBJ2-1 and V is TRBV29-1; 10 bases map to TRBD2. J was trimmed by 8 bases and V by 2 bases; bases with no gene match: 9. This CDR3 region has 15 residues. Germline V lookup: CDR1 SQVTM, CDR2 ANQGSEA. The CDR3, as DNA: TGCAGCGTTGAAAGGGAACTAGCGGGACGCTATGAGCAGTTCTTC. This encodes CSVERELAGRYEQFF.

This clonotype was found many times. The CDR3 DNA reads TGTGCCAGCAGTTTTGGACACCTGAACACTGAAGCTTTCTTT. Its translation: CASSFGHLNTEAFF. The V gene is TRBV12-3 or TRBV12-4, the J gene TRBJ1-1; tentative D call: TRBD1 (5 bases). This CDR3 contains 14 residues. V was trimmed by 3 bases and J by 0 bases, leaving 8 bases between them.

This clonotype has ten or more counts. The V gene is TRBV12-3 or TRBV12-4, the J gene TRBJ2-3, with D unclear. V was cut by 1 base and J by 12 bases, with 11 bases left in between. The CDR3 runs 12 residues. Written as DNA, the CDR3 is TGTGCCAGCAGTTTAGGCGGTATCCTCCAGTATTTT. Protein: CASSLGGILQYF.

Many counts were recorded for this clonotype. The chain couples TRBV9 to TRBJ2-5; 9 bases are shared with TRBD2. The CDR3 loop spans 14 amino acids. With V trimmed by 0 bases and J by 3 bases, 0 bases remained unmatched. Per the germline V gene, CDR1 is SGDLS and CDR2 is YYNGEE. Here the CDR3 DNA reads TGTGCCAGCAGCGTAGGCGGGAGGGAAGAGACCCAGTACTTC. Translation: CASSVGGREETQYF.

This clonotype was seen a handful of times. The rearrangement joins TRBV7-8 to TRBJ2-2, with 7 nucleotides matching TRBD2. The ends lost 5 bases at V and 0 bases at J; junction bases unmatched: 9. The CDR3 spans 17 residues. Germline values: CDR1 SGHVS, CDR2 FQNEAQ. The CDR3 nucleotides read TGTGCCAGCAGCCGTCTGGCGGGAGTCTCGAACACCGGGGAGCTGTTTTTT. It codes for CASSRLAGVSNTGELFF.

This clonotype was observed at least ten times. The chain recombines TRBV5-1 with TRBJ2-1, with 10 positions matching TRBD2. V lost 2 bases, J lost 13 bases, and 15 bases stayed unmatched. The CDR3 is 16 residues long. The V gene's germline CDR1 is SGHRS and CDR2 YFSETQ. CDR3 nucleotides: TGCGCCAGCAGCTTAGATACTAGCGGGGCTTCTTTTCGACAGTTCTTC. Translated, it gives CASSLDTSGASFRQFF.

In its sample, this clonotype was seen many times. V and J are TRBV29-1 and TRBJ1-6; tentative D call: TRBD1 (5 bases). CDR1 SQVTM and CDR2 ANQGSEA come from the germline V gene. V gave up 3 bases and J gave up 4 bases, with 13 bases separating them. This CDR3 has 15 amino acids. Written as DNA, the CDR3 is TGCAGCGTTGAGGGGCAGGGCGGATATAATTCACCCCTCCACTTT. Amino acid sequence: CSVEGQGGYNSPLHF.

This clonotype appeared many times. J is TRBJ1-1 and V is TRBV7-2, with 7 bases aligning to TRBD1. The ends lost 4 bases at V and 2 bases at J; junction bases unmatched: 7. Germline CDR1 and CDR2: SGHTA and FQGNSA. The CDR3 totals 15 residues. In DNA, the CDR3 is TGTGCCAGCAGCTCCCCGACAGGGAAAAACACTGAAGCTTTCTTT. It encodes CASSSPTGKNTEAFF.